This T cell receptor beta chain was retrieved from a study of T cell responses to AZD1222 COVID-19 vaccine. Study outcomes and limitations: Only six individuals given AZD1222 were seropositive at baseline. Clonal diversity was possibly underestimated, and the donors were mostly white British, with more females. Close to half of all spike-specific TCRs reportedly target regions of the variants that are unmutated.

Profiled with immunoSEQ multiplex PCR; TCRdb holds only in-frame clones, not every one. The table lists more than 140,000 clones, 89% of them singletons. This clone has only one observation. Its antigen is as yet unknown. The identical CDR3 is also encoded by other nucleotide sequences in the sample. The germline gives CDR1 SGHTA, CDR2 FQGNSA. The ends lost 1 base at V and 4 bases at J; junction bases unmatched: 2. The CDR3 consists of 14 residues. This sequence joins TRBV7-2 and TRBJ2-5; 8 nucleotides match TRBD2. Specimen: peripheral blood, collected on day 0 of AZD1222 vaccination. The sequence was obtained from an adult in good health. The CDR3 sequence is CASSLGLAGETQYF. In DNA, the CDR3 is TGTGCCAGCAGCTTAGGTCTAGCGGGAGAGACCCAGTACTTC. Based on the CDR3 plus reference TRBV7-2 and TRBJ2-5, the full variable domain is GAGVSQSPSNKVTEKGKDVELRCDPISGHTALYWYRQSLGQGLEFLIYFQGNSAPDKSGLPSDRFSAERTGGSVSTLTIQRTQQEDSAVYLCASSLGLAGETQYFGPGTRLLVL.